A selection of T cell receptor beta chains follows, all from one sample in a study of CD8 T cells in Susac syndrome. TCRdb processed the immunoSEQ multiplex PCR reads anew with MiXCR; each CDR3 protein has one entry. The sample records approximately 210,000 distinct CDR3 sequences, 94% being singletons. Sequenced input: CD4+ T cells from PBMCs. The receptors originated from a human donor with Susac syndrome. Both conserved end residues are part of each CDR3. The D gene is left open where the match is weak.

d_call	v_call	j_call	cdr3_aa	cdr3_nt
-	TRBV12-3/TRBV12-4	TRBJ2-5	CASSPGDGSQETQYF	TGTGCCAGCAGTCCAGGGGACGGATCCCAAGAGACCCAGTACTTC
TRBD2	TRBV20-1	TRBJ2-5	CSASLRGSQETQYF	TGCAGTGCTAGTCTGCGGGGGTCGCAAGAGACCCAGTACTTC
-	TRBV5-1	TRBJ2-7	CASSSEYFNEQYF	TGCGCCAGCAGCTCGGAATACTTTAACGAGCAGTACTTC
-	TRBV14	TRBJ2-3	CASSRRPTDTQYF	TGTGCCAGCAGCCGGAGGCCCACAGATACGCAGTATTTT
TRBD1	TRBV6-1	TRBJ2-1	CASSRDRARDNEQFF	TGTGCCAGCAGTAGGGACAGGGCGAGGGACAATGAGCAGTTCTTC
TRBD1	TRBV20-1	TRBJ2-7	CSALGTGGSYEQYF	TGCAGTGCTCTTGGAACAGGGGGCTCCTACGAGCAGTACTTC
TRBD1	TRBV20-1	TRBJ1-2	CSASPGDRADYGYTF	TGCAGTGCTAGTCCCGGGGACAGGGCGGATTATGGCTACACCTTC
-	TRBV6-4	TRBJ1-5	CASSEDGAGDSNQPQHF	TGTGCCAGCAGTGAAGACGGGGCGGGGGATAGCAATCAGCCCCAGCATTTT
-	TRBV19	TRBJ2-1	CACQYGGPRNEQFF	TGTGCCTGTCAATACGGGGGGCCCCGCAATGAGCAGTTCTTC
TRBD2	TRBV4-3	TRBJ2-3	CASSQILAGGSTDTQYF	TGCGCCAGCAGCCAGATCCTAGCGGGGGGAAGCACAGATACGCAGTATTTT
-	TRBV9	TRBJ2-7	CASSARDNYEQYF	TGTGCCAGCAGCGCCCGGGACAACTACGAGCAGTACTTC
-	TRBV6-5	TRBJ2-3	CASSDGPDSLDTQYF	TGTGCCAGCAGTGACGGCCCGGACAGTTTGGATACGCAGTATTTT